Below are 15 T cell receptor beta chains sequenced from a single sample in a study of T cells in Graves' hyperthyroidism and ophthalmopathy. RNA transcripts served as the template for amplifying TCR beta CDR3 regions. The HTBI set primed first-round TCR CDR3 RT-PCR. MiXCR, applied by TCRdb to the multiplex PCR reads, yields one record per CDR3 protein. Of about 400,000 distinct CDR3 sequences in the sample, approximately 14% were seen once. Sequenced sample: blood. Every receptor here comes from a woman between 18 and 30 years old with Graves' hyperthyroidism.

This clonotype was counted once. V gene TRBV28 combines with J gene TRBJ2-7; 8 positions agree with TRBD2. Germline V gene data show CDR1 as MDHEN and CDR2 as SYDVKM. J gave up 3 bases and V 4 bases, and 17 bases lay outside the gene matches. The CDR3 loop spans 18 amino acids. This CDR3 is CASSSLPGQNRGGYEQYF. The CDR3, as DNA: TGTGCCAGCAGTTCACTACCGGGGCAAAACCGGGGGGGCTACGAGCAGTACTTC.

This clonotype was observed at least ten times. V is TRBV20-1 and J is TRBJ2-5; 9 bases are shared with TRBD2. The CDR3 consists of 14 residues. Looked up from germline, CDR1 is DFQATT and CDR2 is SNEGSKA (reference sequence). V gave up 1 base and J gave up 1 base; unmatched junction bases: 1. CDR3 loop: CSARGSGGQETQYF. The CDR3 DNA follows: TGCAGTGCTAGAGGTAGCGGGGGCCAAGAGACCCAGTACTTC.

This clonotype has only a few counts. This chain joins TRBV4-1 and TRBJ2-3; 10 bases are shared with TRBD2. Trimming cost V 5 bases and J 2 bases; bases outside gene matches: 7. Germline V gene lookup returns CDR1 MGHRA and CDR2 YSYEKL. This CDR3 contains 16 residues. The CDR3 DNA follows: TGCGCCAGCAGCACCCGGACTAGCGGCCTCACAGATACGCAGTATTTT. This sequence encodes CASSTRTSGLTDTQYF.

This rearrangement joins TRBV12-5 to TRBJ1-6, with a weak D call TRBD1 (6 bases). The germline CDR1 and CDR2 sequences are LGHNT and FRNRAP. The CDR3 extends over 15 amino acids. V was clipped by 5 bases and J by 4 bases, with 12 bases between them. CDR3 loop: CASGPPTGYNSPLHF. The CDR3 DNA reads TGTGCTAGTGGTCCCCCCACAGGGTATAATTCACCCCTCCACTTT. Filled out from reference TRBV12-5 and TRBJ1-6, the complete variable domain reads DARVTQTPRHKVTEMGQEVTMRCQPILGHNTVFWYRQTMMQGLELLAYFRNRAPLDDSGMPKDRFSAEMPDATLATLKIQPSEPRDSAVYFCASGPPTGYNSPLHFGNGTRLTVT.

In its sample, this clonotype was seen many times. The chain is built from TRBV5-6 and TRBJ2-5; TRBD2 matches 7 bases. After removal of 2 bases from V and 0 bases from J, the junction contained 10 bases not matched to a gene. This CDR3 comprises 17 residues. Germline V gene data show CDR1 as SGHDT and CDR2 as YYEEEE. In DNA form, the CDR3 reads TGTGCCAGCAGCTTTGTCGGGAGGCCCGTATACCAAGAGACCCAGTACTTC. Its translation is CASSFVGRPVYQETQYF.

This clonotype was observed many times. Here the CDR3 reads CASGLPDTQYF. In DNA, the CDR3 is TGTGCCAGCGGACTTCCAGATACGCAGTATTTT. The genes are TRBV12-3 or TRBV12-4 and TRBJ2-3, with D possibly being TRBD2 (5 bases). The CDR3 extends over 11 amino acids. Trimming pared 8 bases from V and 4 bases from J, leaving 7 bases between.

The V call is TRBV28, the J call TRBJ2-5, with 11 bases aligning to TRBD2. Looked up from germline, CDR1 is MDHEN and CDR2 is SYDVKM. CDR3 size: 17 residues. V shed 3 bases, J shed 5 bases, and the junction held 11 bases outside the gene matches. The CDR3 region is CASSFSLAGGAYETQYF. The CDR3 bases are TGTGCCAGCAGTTTCTCTCTAGCGGGAGGCGCGTATGAGACCCAGTACTTC.

The chain uses TRBV27 and TRBJ2-7, with TRBD1 as a possible D gene (6 bases). Trimming left V 2 bases short and J 7 bases short, with 15 bases between. Germline V gives CDR1 MNHEY, CDR2 SMNVEV (reference sequence). The CDR3 is 14 amino acids. The CDR3 DNA reads TGTGCCAGCAGTTTAAGCGCCAGGGGTAGGGAGCAGTACTTC. This encodes CASSLSARGREQYF.

The chain links TRBV6-2 or TRBV6-3 to TRBJ1-2; no clear D gene. Germline V gives CDR1 MNHEY, CDR2 SVGEGT. The CDR3 loop spans 15 amino acids. V was cut by 5 bases and J by 6 bases, with 19 bases left in between. The CDR3 reads CASSPSRASGNGYTF. As DNA, the CDR3 is TGTGCCAGCAGTCCTTCTCGGGCCTCGGGGAATGGCTACACCTTC.

For this clonotype: A much larger clone lies one base from this, so it may be a read error. V gene TRBV3-1 combines with J gene TRBJ1-2, with TRBD1 as a possible D gene (6 bases). Between the trimmed V and J ends, which lost 7 bases and 4 bases, there was a span of 16 bases. The germline CDR1 and CDR2 sequences are LGHDT and YNNKEL (reference sequence). CDR3 length equals 14 residues. CDR3 DNA: TGTGCCAGCACAGGGACATCGGCCTTCTATGGCTACACCTTC. Protein product: CASTGTSAFYGYTF.

This clonotype has only a few counts. The genes are TRBV5-1 and TRBJ1-3, with D possibly TRBD1 on 5 matching bases. The germline V gene encodes CDR1 SGHRS and CDR2 YFSETQ. The CDR3 loop spans 14 amino acids. Trimming removed 1 base from V and 4 bases from J, with 9 bases in between. DNA of the CDR3: TGCGCCAGCAGCTTGCAGGGTTACGGAAACACCATATATTTT. Translation: CASSLQGYGNTIYF.

The table lists this clonotype with many counts. The rearrangement uses TRBV6-1 and TRBJ1-6; D may be TRBD1 (5 bases). Between the trimmed V and J ends, which lost 7 bases and 2 bases, there was a span of 18 bases. CDR3 size: 17 residues. Per the germline V gene, CDR1 is MNHNS and CDR2 is SASEGT. CDR3 nucleotide sequence: TGTGCCAGCACGAGGAGGGGAGAGATGGCCTATAATTCACCCCTCCACTTT. This translates into CASTRRGEMAYNSPLHF.

Points on this clonotype: One end of the junction is discordant with germline, which a read error may explain. Written as DNA, the CDR3 is TGTGCCTGGGAAGACAGGGGATCGCATTTT. It yields the protein CAWEDRGSHF. The genes are TRBV30 and TRBJ1-3; the match to TRBD1 covers 8 bases. The CDR3 has 10 amino acids. In germline, CDR1 is GTSNPN, CDR2 SVGIG (reference sequence).

This clonotype was observed many times. V usage is TRBV12-3 or TRBV12-4 and J usage is TRBJ2-2; D is perhaps TRBD1 (5 bases). Trimming took off 1 base at V and 6 bases at J, with 9 bases between the two ends. The CDR3 sequence is 14 residues long. CDR3 sequence (DNA): TGTGCCAGCAGTTTAGGGGGCGTGTCCGGGGAGCTGTTTTTT. Translating it yields CASSLGGVSGELFF.

At least ten counts were recorded for this clonotype. For the CDR3, the DNA is TGTGCCAGCAGCTTAGCTCCGCTCACAGATACGCAGTATTTT. It encodes CASSLAPLTDTQYF. This chain connects TRBV7-8 to TRBJ2-3; D is ambiguous. Looked up from germline, CDR1 is SGHVS and CDR2 is FQNEAQ. Trimming cost V 0 bases and J 2 bases, with 6 bases left between them. CDR3 length: 14 residues.